The subject of this entry is one TCR beta chain. The antigen it recognizes is unknown. No clone much larger than this one lies a single base away; base qualities are absent. The sample is drawn from a study of T cell repertoires in cytomegalovirus infection (dated by TCRdb to about 2019). The study in broad terms: Donor HLA type was relevant to the analysis, as public TCR beta signatures indicated carriage of CMV infection together with the matching HLA type. Study-wide conclusions, independent of this receptor: The ex vivo response was dominated by HLA-C-restricted CMV-specific TCR beta clonotypes, and the single most frequent clonotype in two of eight donors was supplied by these HLA-C-restricted clonotypes. Carriers of CMV infection plus the relevant HLA type were discriminated by the cumulative frequency of public TCR beta family members in the study cohort and in an independent approximately 340-donor cohort.

CDR1 KGHSH and CDR2 LQKENI are derived from the germline V gene. Including cysteine and phenylalanine, the CDR3 has 17 amino acids. Only the CDR3 region is kept as DNA, spanning 51 bases read in frame from base 1. Clipping removes 2 bases from V and 9 bases from J, with 14 as the unmatched junction base count. The data were produced on an Illumina HiSeq 1500. TCRdb trimmed public reads at Q25 via fastp, called clones via MiXCR and kept in-frame beta chains. Each CDR3 protein gets just one entry, which takes the most common genes and DNA from the rows behind it. The sample table contains some 200,000 distinct CDR3 sequences; only one count was recorded for less than 9.5% of them. The ten largest clones take up approximately 4.2% of the sample.

This sequence was found in a human donor in good health (CMV status not recorded). Some clones in this sample may be carry-over from other donors' samples. The sequencing sample was made of PBMCs. The V gene is TRBV18 and the J gene is TRBJ2-1; the junction holds 9 bases that match TRBD2. The CDR3 region reads CASSPLDLLAGVGEQFF. The nucleotide sequence is given as TGTGCCAGCTCACCATTGGATCTTTTAGCGGGAGTCGGTGAGCAGTTCTTC.